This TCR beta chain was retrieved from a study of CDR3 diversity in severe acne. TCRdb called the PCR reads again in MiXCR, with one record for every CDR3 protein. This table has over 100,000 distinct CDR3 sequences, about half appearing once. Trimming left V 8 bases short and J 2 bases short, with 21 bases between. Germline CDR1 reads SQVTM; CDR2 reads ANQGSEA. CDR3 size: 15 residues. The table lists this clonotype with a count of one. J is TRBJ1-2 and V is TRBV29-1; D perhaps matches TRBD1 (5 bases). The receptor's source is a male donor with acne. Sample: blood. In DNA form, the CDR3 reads TGCAGCTTTGGACATTTCTCCCGCGAGAACTATGGCTACACCTTC. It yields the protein CSFGHFSRENYGYTF.